What follows describes a single T cell receptor beta chain. Germline V gene sequence: CDR1 LNHDA, CDR2 SQIVND (reference sequence). Between the trimmed V and J ends, which lost 2 bases and 1 base, there was a span of 8 bases. The CDR3 has 15 residues. The data stem from a study of CDR3 diversity in severe acne. MiXCR, applied by TCRdb to the PCR reads, yields one record per CDR3 protein. The sample has about 84,000 distinct CDR3 sequences, 45% to 60% seen once. This clonotype was sampled from a male donor in good health, without acne. V is TRBV19 and J is TRBJ2-2; D gene unclear. The sample was blood. The CDR3 DNA is TGTGCCAGTAGTATACCCAGTCAGAACACCGGGGAGCTGTTTTTT. Protein product: CASSIPSQNTGELFF.